This T cell receptor beta chain originates from a study of T cell changes during pregnancy in multiple sclerosis. Clones were sequenced by immunoSEQ multiplex PCR, and TCRdb holds only the in-frame ones, with some missing. This table has approximately 59,000 clones, around 90% appearing once. The V and J ends lost 4 bases and 4 bases, in that order; junction bases with no gene match: 2. CDR1 is MRHNA, CDR2 SNTAGT, per germline. This CDR3 has 14 amino acids. The sequence came from a female donor in good health, enrolled as a control in a pregnancy study. Sample: peripheral blood, taken in the third trimester of pregnancy. The chain has TRBV6-4 and TRBJ2-2; 8 bases line up with TRBD2. CDR3: CASSARGGTGELFF. CDR3 coding DNA: TGTGCCAGCAGTGCCCGGGGGGGCACCGGGGAGCTGTTTTTT.